Listed here is a single T cell receptor beta chain. Its antigen is undetermined. Between the trimmed V and J ends, which lost 0 bases and 4 bases, there was a span of 10 bases. CDR3 length: 15 residues. CDR1 LGHNA and CDR2 YSLEER come from the germline V gene. The data originate from a study of cytomegalovirus exposure and HLA in healthy donors. The PCR ran on 60 Vbeta and 13 Jbeta primers. Libraries were prepared by immunoSEQ multiplex PCR; TCRdb keeps only in-frame clonotypes and omits some of them. The table shows approximately 170,000 clones, with about 76% occurring only once. Notes on the study in general: A prior analysis recorded that most TCR beta V segments were productive about 90% or about 30% of the time. Cytomegalovirus association was assigned to about 150 TCR beta chains.

The clonotype comes from a woman aged 18-30 years in good health and CMV-seropositive. The sample comprised PBMCs. This chain links TRBV4-3 with TRBJ2-1; TRBD2 might be the D (5 bases). The CDR3: CASSQDGGLYNEQFF. The CDR3 DNA reads as TGCGCCAGCAGCCAAGATGGCGGGTTATACAATGAGCAGTTCTTC.